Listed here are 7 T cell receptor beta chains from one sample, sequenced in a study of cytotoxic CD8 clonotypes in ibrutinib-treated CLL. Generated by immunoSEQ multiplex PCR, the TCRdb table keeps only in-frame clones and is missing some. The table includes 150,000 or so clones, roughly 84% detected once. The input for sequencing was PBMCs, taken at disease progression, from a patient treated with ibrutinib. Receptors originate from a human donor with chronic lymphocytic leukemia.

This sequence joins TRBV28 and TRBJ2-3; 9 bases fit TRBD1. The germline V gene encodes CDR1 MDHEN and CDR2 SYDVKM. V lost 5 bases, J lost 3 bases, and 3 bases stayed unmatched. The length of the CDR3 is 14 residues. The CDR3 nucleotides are TGTGCCAGCAGTAGGGACAGGGTAACAGATACGCAGTATTTT. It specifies CASSRDRVTDTQYF.

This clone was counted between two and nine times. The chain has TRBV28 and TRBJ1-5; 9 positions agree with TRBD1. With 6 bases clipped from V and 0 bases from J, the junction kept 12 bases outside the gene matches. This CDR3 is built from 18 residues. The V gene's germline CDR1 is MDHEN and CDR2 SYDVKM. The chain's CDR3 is CASSLGTGQRYSNQPQHF. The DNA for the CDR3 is TGTGCCAGCAGCCTAGGGACAGGGCAAAGATATAGCAATCAGCCCCAGCATTTT.

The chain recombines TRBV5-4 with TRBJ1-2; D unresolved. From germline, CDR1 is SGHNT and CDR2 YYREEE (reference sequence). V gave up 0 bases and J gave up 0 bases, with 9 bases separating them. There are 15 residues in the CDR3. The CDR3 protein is CASSLAAPTNYGYTF. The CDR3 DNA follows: TGTGCCAGCAGCTTGGCTGCCCCGACTAACTATGGCTACACCTTC.

The CDR3 protein is CASSEHTGVAGSGELFF. The CDR3 region has the DNA TGTGCCAGCAGCGAACACACTGGGGTAGCCGGGTCCGGGGAGCTGTTTTTT. V and J are TRBV9 and TRBJ2-2; D ambiguous. Between the trimmed V and J ends, which lost 3 bases and 6 bases, there was a span of 21 bases. Germline V gene sequence: CDR1 SGDLS, CDR2 YYNGEE. The CDR3 covers 17 residues.

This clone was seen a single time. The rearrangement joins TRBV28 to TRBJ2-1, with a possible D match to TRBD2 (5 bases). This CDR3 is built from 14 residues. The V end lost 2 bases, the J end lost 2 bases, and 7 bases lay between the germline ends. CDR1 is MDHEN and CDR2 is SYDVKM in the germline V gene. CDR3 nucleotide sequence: TGTGCCAGCAGTTTAACCGGGACCTACAATGAGCAGTTCTTC. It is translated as CASSLTGTYNEQFF.

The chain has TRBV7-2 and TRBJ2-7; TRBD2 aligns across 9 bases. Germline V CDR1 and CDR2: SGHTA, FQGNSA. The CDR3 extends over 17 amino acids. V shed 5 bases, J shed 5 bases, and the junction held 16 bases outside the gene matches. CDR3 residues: CASSRLPRSLAGNEQYF. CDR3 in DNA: TGTGCCAGCAGCCGACTGCCTCGGTCACTAGCGGGCAACGAGCAGTACTTC.

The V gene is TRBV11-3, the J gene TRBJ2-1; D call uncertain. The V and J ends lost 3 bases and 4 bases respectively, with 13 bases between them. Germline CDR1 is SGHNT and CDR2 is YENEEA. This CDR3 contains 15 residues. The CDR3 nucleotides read TGTGCCAGCAGCTTCGCAGAATTACCTTACAATGAGCAGTTCTTC. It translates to CASSFAELPYNEQFF.